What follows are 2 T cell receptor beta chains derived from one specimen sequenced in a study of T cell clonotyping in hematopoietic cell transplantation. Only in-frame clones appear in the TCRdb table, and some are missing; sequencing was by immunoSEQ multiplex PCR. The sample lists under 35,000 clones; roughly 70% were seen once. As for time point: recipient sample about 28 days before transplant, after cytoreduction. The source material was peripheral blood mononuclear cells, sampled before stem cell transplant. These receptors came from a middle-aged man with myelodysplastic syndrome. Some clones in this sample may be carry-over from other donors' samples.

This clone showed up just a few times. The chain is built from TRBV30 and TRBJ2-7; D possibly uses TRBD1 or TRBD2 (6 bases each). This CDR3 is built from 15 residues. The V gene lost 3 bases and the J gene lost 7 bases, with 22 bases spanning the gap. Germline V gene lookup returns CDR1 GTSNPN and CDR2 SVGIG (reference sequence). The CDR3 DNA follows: TGTGCCTGGAGCCGCTCGGGGGCCCTAAGAAGTGAGCAGTACTTC. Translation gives CAWSRSGALRSEQYF.

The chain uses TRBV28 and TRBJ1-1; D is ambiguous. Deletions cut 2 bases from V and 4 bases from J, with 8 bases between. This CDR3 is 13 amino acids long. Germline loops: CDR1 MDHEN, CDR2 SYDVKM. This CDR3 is CASSLNTPTEAFF. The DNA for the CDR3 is TGTGCCAGCAGTTTAAATACTCCCACTGAAGCTTTCTTT. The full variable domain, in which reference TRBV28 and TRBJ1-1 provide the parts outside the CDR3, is DVKVTQSSRYLVKRTGEKVFLECVQDMDHENMFWYRQDPGLGLRLIYFSYDVKMKEKGDIPEGYSVSREKKERFSLILESASTNQTSMYLCASSLNTPTEAFFGQGTRLTVV.